A single sample is the source of the 32 T cell receptor beta chains below, sequenced in a study of graft-versus-host responses after intestinal transplantation. TCRdb's table, derived via immunoSEQ multiplex PCR, lists solely in-frame clones and lacks some. The table records 70,000 to 95,000 clones, approximately 92% of them present only once. These receptors lack a known antigen. Sequences were derived from unstimulated CD8+ T cells sorted from spleen or lymph node cells, sampled before transplant. These receptors came from a human donor who was the organ donor for an intestinal transplant.

The chain employs TRBV5-6 and TRBJ2-1, with TRBD2 matching 9 bases. The V segment lost 4 bases and the J segment 4 bases; nucleotides outside the gene matches: 3. This CDR3 comprises 14 residues. Looked up from germline, CDR1 is SGHDT and CDR2 is YYEEEE. This CDR3 reads CASSGTSGYNEQFF. CDR3 DNA sequence: TGTGCCAGCAGCGGAACTAGCGGGTACAATGAGCAGTTCTTC.

The chain is built from TRBV5-1 and TRBJ2-1; 8 bases align to TRBD2. V lost 0 bases and J lost 8; bases outside the gene matches: 4. Looked up from germline, CDR1 is SGHRS and CDR2 is YFSETQ. The CDR3 contains 14 residues. The CDR3 DNA follows: TGCGCCAGCAGCTTGGCGGGGGGGCGTCATGAGCAGTTCTTC. This codes for CASSLAGGRHEQFF.

This clone was detected once. This chain uses TRBV1 with TRBJ2-3; TRBD2 reflects the table's D call only, with no check against the DNA. TRBV1 is flagged as a pseudogene. This CDR3 has 16 residues. This CDR3 reads CTSSQTIGLSTDTQYF. The DNA for the CDR3 is TGCACCAGCAGCCAGACCATCGGGTTGAGCACAGATACGCAGTATTTT.

The J gene is TRBJ2-1, the V gene TRBV6-5; 7 nucleotides agree with TRBD1. The CDR3 sequence is 15 residues long. V trimming: 6 bases; J trimming: 5 bases; junction bases outside the gene matches: 10. Germline CDR1 and CDR2: MNHEY and SVGAGI. The CDR3 DNA reads as TGTGCCAGCAGCCCCGACAGGGTTAATAACAATGAGCAGTTCTTC. Protein sequence: CASSPDRVNNNEQFF.

The chain carries TRBV7-3 and TRBJ2-1, with D maybe TRBD2 (7 bases). Germline V gives CDR1 SGHTA, CDR2 FQGTGA. V was cut by 4 bases and J by 8 bases, with 12 bases left in between. This CDR3 region has 13 residues. The DNA of the CDR3 is TGTGCCAGCAGCTGGGGAGGGGGGGATGAGCAGTTCTTC. Translation: CASSWGGGDEQFF.

V is TRBV27 and J is TRBJ2-7; D might be TRBD2 (5 bases). The ends were cut back, 2 bases at V and 0 bases at J, with 8 bases in the middle. The CDR3 spans 14 residues. CDR1 is MNHEY, CDR2 SMNVEV, per germline (reference sequence). CDR3 DNA sequence: TGTGCCAGCAGTTTAACGGGATACTCCTACGAGCAGTACTTC. Its protein is CASSLTGYSYEQYF.

The V call is TRBV18, the J call TRBJ2-1, with TRBD2 as a possible D gene (5 bases). V was cut by 1 base and J by 8 bases, with 12 bases left in between. The CDR3 loop spans 14 amino acids. Germline values: CDR1 KGHSH, CDR2 LQKENI. This CDR3 reads CASSPRTHWHEQFF. Here the CDR3 DNA reads TGTGCCAGCTCACCACGGACTCACTGGCATGAGCAGTTCTTC.

This chain links TRBV6-1 with TRBJ2-2; D possibly corresponds to TRBD2 (7 bases). V was cut by 6 bases and J by 4 bases, with 15 bases left in between. CDR1 and CDR2 (germline): MNHNS, SASEGT. CDR3 length: 15 residues. The CDR3 DNA reads as TGTGCCAGCAGCGGGGGGCCGGGTGGCACCGGGGAGCTGTTTTTT. Translation: CASSGGPGGTGELFF.

The V call is TRBV19, the J call TRBJ1-6; 10 bases are a match to TRBD1. The germline CDR1 and CDR2 sequences are LNHDA and SQIVND (reference sequence). J lost 7 bases, V lost 5 bases, and 5 bases had no gene match. The CDR3 extends over 15 amino acids. CDR3 protein: CASSWGQGPNSPLHF. The CDR3 DNA is TGTGCCAGTAGTTGGGGACAGGGGCCAAATTCACCCCTCCACTTT.

This sequence joins TRBV5-4 and TRBJ2-7; no firm D call. Germline assignment: CDR1 SGHNT and CDR2 YYREEE (reference sequence). Trimming left V 4 bases short and J 3 bases short, with 11 bases between. The CDR3 totals 13 residues. For the CDR3, the DNA is TGTGCCAGCAGCCCCGCGCTAGACTACGAGCAGTACTTC. Translation gives CASSPALDYEQYF.

The gene calls are TRBV9 and TRBJ2-2; D call uncertain. The CDR3 covers 14 residues. Germline-derived CDR1 and CDR2 are SGDLS and YYNGEE. V gave up 0 bases and J gave up 1 base, with 4 bases separating them. DNA of the CDR3: TGTGCCAGCAGCGTAGCCCTGAACACCGGGGAGCTGTTTTTT. It is translated as CASSVALNTGELFF.

The chain couples TRBV23-1 to TRBJ1-2; perhaps TRBD1 as D (5 bases). TRBV23-1 carries the ORF label, with uncertain function. The CDR3 spans 16 residues. Trimming removed 0 bases from V and 4 bases from J, with 15 bases in between. The DNA of the CDR3 is TGCGCCAGCAGTCAATCGTTACAGGAGAAGGGCTATGGCTACACCTTC. Amino acid sequence: CASSQSLQEKGYGYTF.

This sequence joins TRBV28 and TRBJ2-7; TRBD2 agrees at 12 bases. Germline assignment: CDR1 MDHEN and CDR2 SYDVKM. Trimming took 6 bases from V and 4 from J; bases not matched to a gene: 13. The CDR3 sequence is 17 residues long. The CDR3 region is CASSPTLLAGGGYEQYF. CDR3 DNA sequence: TGTGCCAGCAGCCCCACACTACTAGCGGGAGGAGGGTACGAGCAGTACTTC.

On this clone itself: The germline gene is not matched at one end of the junction; a read error may be the cause. Distinct nucleotide sequences in the sample also encode this CDR3. The V and J genes are TRBV2 and TRBJ2-7; no clear D gene. CDR1 is SNHLY, CDR2 FYNNEI, per germline. The CDR3 totals 11 residues. CDR3 DNA: TGCGCCAGCAGTTCGGCCTACGAGCAGTACTTC. Translating gives CASSSAYEQYF. Full variable domain (rest looked up from reference TRBV2 and TRBJ2-7): EPEVTQTPSHQVTQMGQEVILRCVPISNHLYFYWYRQILGQKVEFLVSFYNNEISEKSEIFDDQFSVERPDGSNFTLKIRSTKLEDSAMYFCASSSAYEQYFGPGTRLTVT.

This sequence joins TRBV7-9 and TRBJ2-4; weak D call: TRBD2 (5 bases). The V gene lost 4 bases and the J gene lost 6 bases, with 10 bases spanning the gap. This CDR3 spans 13 amino acids. Germline V lookup: CDR1 SEHNR, CDR2 FQNEAQ (reference sequence). CDR3 DNA: TGTGCCAGCAGCTCCCCGGGAACAAACATTCAGTACTTC. Its translation: CASSSPGTNIQYF. Supplemented by reference TRBV7-9 and TRBJ2-4, the full variable domain reads DTGVSQNPRHKITKRGQNVTFRCDPISEHNRLYWYRQTLGQGPEFLTYFQNEAQLEKSRLLSDRFSAERPKGSFSTLEIQRTEQGDSAMYLCASSSPGTNIQYFGAGTRLSVL.

The chain couples TRBV6-6 to TRBJ2-7; D is unresolved. Trimming removed 6 bases at V and 0 bases at J, with 18 bases between. CDR3 length: 16 residues. Germline V lookup: CDR1 MNHNY, CDR2 SVGAGI (reference sequence). CDR3 amino acids: CASSHPAAVDSYEQYF. The DNA of the CDR3 is TGTGCCAGCAGCCACCCCGCGGCGGTGGACTCCTACGAGCAGTACTTC.

V is TRBV27 and J is TRBJ2-5; D is possibly TRBD1 (6 bases). The J call is in doubt because the DNA end fits TRBJ2-7 better. Germline CDR1 is MNHEY and CDR2 is SMNVEV (reference sequence). CDR3 length: 15 amino acids. The CDR3 protein is CASSFAGTNSYEQYF. CDR3 coding DNA: TGTGCCAGCAGTTTTGCAGGGACAAACTCCTACGAGCAGTACTTC.

The chain combines TRBV7-8 with TRBJ2-1, with 9 bases lining up with TRBD1. CDR3 length: 15 amino acids. Germline V gene sequence: CDR1 SGHVS, CDR2 FQNEAQ. V shed 8 bases, J shed 4 bases, and the junction held 9 bases outside the gene matches. CDR3 protein: CASGNRGLTYNEQFF. As DNA, the CDR3 is TGTGCCAGCGGAAACAGGGGGCTGACATACAATGAGCAGTTCTTC.

The chain recombines TRBV5-1 with TRBJ1-6, with 9 bases aligning to TRBD1. The CDR3 is made up of 16 amino acids. V lost 3 bases, J lost 15 bases, and 16 bases stayed unmatched. Germline CDR1 is SGHRS and CDR2 is YFSETQ. This CDR3 reads CASSSFLGTGRRVLHF. The DNA for the CDR3 is TGCGCCAGCAGCTCCTTCCTTGGGACAGGGAGAAGGGTCCTCCACTTT.

The sample holds a few counts of this clone. This chain uses TRBV28 with TRBJ2-7; 13 bases are a match to TRBD2. The trim removed 5 bases at V and 7 bases at J, leaving 11 bases unmatched. The CDR3 extends over 16 amino acids. Germline V lookup: CDR1 MDHEN, CDR2 SYDVKM. This CDR3 reads CASSVQGLAGQREQYF. The CDR3 bases are TGTGCCAGCAGTGTACAGGGACTAGCGGGACAAAGAGAGCAGTACTTC.

This rearrangement joins TRBV5-1 to TRBJ2-1; TRBD2 agrees at 7 bases. V lost 4 bases, J lost 4 bases, and 8 bases stayed unmatched. Germline V gives CDR1 SGHRS, CDR2 YFSETQ. The CDR3 totals 15 residues. The CDR3 DNA sequence: TGCGCCAGCAGCGCGCGGGAGACGGGGTACAATGAGCAGTTCTTC. Its translation is CASSARETGYNEQFF.

DNA for the CDR3: TGTGCCAGCAGCCACGTACAGGGGACCTCCTACAATGAGCAGTTCTTC. Amino acids: CASSHVQGTSYNEQFF. The V and J genes are TRBV14 and TRBJ2-1; TRBD1 aligns across 7 bases. The trim removed 3 bases at V and 0 bases at J, leaving 5 bases unmatched. This CDR3 comprises 16 residues. Germline V gene data show CDR1 as SGHDN and CDR2 as FVKESK.

The chain joins TRBV30 to TRBJ2-2; tentative D call: TRBD1 (5 bases). Trimming stripped 4 bases from V and 6 bases from J, with 9 bases between. The CDR3 is 12 amino acids. The V gene's germline CDR1 is GTSNPN and CDR2 SVGIG (reference sequence). Here the CDR3 reads CAWTSGPGELFF. The CDR3 bases are TGTGCCTGGACGTCAGGGCCCGGGGAGCTGTTTTTT.

The gene calls are TRBV7-3 and TRBJ2-1; 12 nucleotides line up with TRBD2. The CDR3 contains 15 residues. Per the germline V gene, CDR1 is SGHTA and CDR2 is FQGTGA. After removal of 5 bases from V and 4 bases from J, the junction contained 3 bases not matched to a gene. In nucleotides, the CDR3 is TGTGCCAGCAGCGAAGGACTAGCGGGATACAATGAGCAGTTCTTC. Translating gives CASSEGLAGYNEQFF. The complete variable domain, with remaining parts taken from reference TRBV7-3 and TRBJ2-1, reads GAGVSQTPSNKVTEKGKYVELRCDPISGHTALYWYRQSLGQGPEFLIYFQGTGAADDSGLPNDRFFAVRPEGSVSTLKIQRTERGDSAVYLCASSEGLAGYNEQFFGPGTRLTVL.

CDR3 nucleotide sequence: TGCGCCAGCAGCCCGAAGGGACAGAGCAATTCACCCCTCCACTTT. Protein: CASSPKGQSNSPLHF. The chain has TRBV5-1 and TRBJ1-6, with TRBD1 identical over 7 bases. The CDR3 is 15 amino acids. Trimming took 4 bases from V and 7 from J; bases not matched to a gene: 8. Germline V gene lookup returns CDR1 SGHRS and CDR2 YFSETQ.

The gene calls are TRBV4-1 and TRBJ2-5; 9 nucleotides agree with TRBD1. The DNA end favors TRBJ2-7, so the J call may be wrong. The CDR3 consists of 15 residues. Germline V lookup: CDR1 MGHRA, CDR2 YSYEKL. The CDR3 DNA reads as TGCGCCAGCAGCCATCCCCGGGACAGGGCTTACGAGCAGTACTTC. Residues: CASSHPRDRAYEQYF.

This clone was observed a single time. The chain uses TRBV11-2 and TRBJ2-7; D gene uncertain. The V gene's germline CDR1 is SGHAT and CDR2 FQNNGV. The CDR3 extends over 15 amino acids. Trimming removed 0 bases at V and 2 bases at J, with 11 bases between. The CDR3 here is CASSLEARNTYEQYF. For the CDR3, the DNA is TGTGCCAGCAGCTTAGAGGCCCGCAATACCTACGAGCAGTACTTC. Full variable domain (outside the CDR3, taken from reference TRBV11-2 and TRBJ2-7): EAGVAQSPRYKIIEKRQSVAFWCNPISGHATLYWYQQILGQGPKLLIQFQNNGVVDDSQLPKDRFSAERLKGVDSTLKIQPAKLEDSAVYLCASSLEARNTYEQYFGPGTRLTVT.

This clone has just one count. The chain employs TRBV18 and TRBJ2-2; tentative D call: TRBD2 (6 bases). The CDR3 covers 17 residues. The V end lost 4 bases, the J end lost 6 bases, and 21 bases lay between the germline ends. CDR1 and CDR2 from the germline V gene are KGHSH and LQKENI. This CDR3 is CASSRRLRDSGAGELFF. As DNA, the CDR3 is TGTGCCAGCTCACGACGCCTCCGGGACTCGGGCGCCGGGGAGCTGTTTTTT. The whole variable domain, remainder taken from reference TRBV18 and TRBJ2-2, is NAGVMQNPRHLVRRRGQEARLRCSPMKGHSHVYWYRQLPEEGLKFMVYLQKENIIDESGMPKERFSAEFPKEGPSILRIQQVVRGDSAAYFCASSRRLRDSGAGELFFGEGSRLTVL.

The chain employs TRBV27 and TRBJ2-1; the D gene is possibly TRBD1 (6 bases). V lost 3 bases to trimming and J lost 7 bases, with 13 bases between them. Looked up from germline, CDR1 is MNHEY and CDR2 is SMNVEV (reference sequence). This CDR3 is built from 14 residues. The DNA of the CDR3 is TGTGCCAGCAGTTTCGGTCTCGGGACAAATGAGCAGTTCTTC. Translated, it gives CASSFGLGTNEQFF.

The chain combines TRBV4-2 with TRBJ2-5; 11 nucleotides align to TRBD2. The CDR3 is 16 residues long. Germline trimming cut 2 bases from V and 5 bases from J; bases unmatched to any gene: 7. Germline V gene lookup returns CDR1 LGHNA and CDR2 YNFKEQ. The CDR3 sequence is CASSQLAGGEEETQYF. The CDR3 DNA follows: TGTGCCAGCAGCCAACTAGCGGGGGGCGAGGAGGAGACCCAGTACTTC.

The chain links TRBV27 to TRBJ2-7; D not resolved. The CDR3 runs 10 residues. Germline V gene lookup returns CDR1 MNHEY and CDR2 SMNVEV (reference sequence). The V and J ends lost 5 bases and 3 bases respectively, with 2 bases between them. CDR3 DNA: TGTGCCAGCAGTCTCTACGAGCAGTACTTC. It encodes CASSLYEQYF.

The rearrangement joins TRBV11-2 to TRBJ2-7; D unclear. CDR3 length: 15 residues. Germline CDR1 and CDR2: SGHAT and FQNNGV. Trimming removed 0 bases from V and 2 bases from J, with 11 bases in between. The CDR3 region has the DNA TGTGCCAGCAGCTTAGAGGGCAGGCCTACCTACGAGCAGTACTTC. Amino acids: CASSLEGRPTYEQYF.